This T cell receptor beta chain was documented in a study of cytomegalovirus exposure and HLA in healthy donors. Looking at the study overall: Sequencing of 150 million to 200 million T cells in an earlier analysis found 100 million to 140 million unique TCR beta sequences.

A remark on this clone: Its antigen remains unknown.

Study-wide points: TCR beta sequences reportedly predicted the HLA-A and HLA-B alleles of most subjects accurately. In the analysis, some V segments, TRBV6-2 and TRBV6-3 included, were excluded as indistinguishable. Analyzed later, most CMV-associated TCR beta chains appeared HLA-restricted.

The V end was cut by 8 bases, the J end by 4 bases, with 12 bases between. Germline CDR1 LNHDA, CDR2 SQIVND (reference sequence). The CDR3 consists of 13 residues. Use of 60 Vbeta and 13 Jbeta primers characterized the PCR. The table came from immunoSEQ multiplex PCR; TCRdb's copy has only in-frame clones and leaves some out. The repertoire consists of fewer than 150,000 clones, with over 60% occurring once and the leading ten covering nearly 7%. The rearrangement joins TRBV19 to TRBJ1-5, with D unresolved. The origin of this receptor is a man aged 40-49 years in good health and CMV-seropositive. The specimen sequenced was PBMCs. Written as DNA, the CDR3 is TGTGCCAGTGGCGTGGCTAGGAATCAGCCCCAGCATTTT. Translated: CASGVARNQPQHF.